Following are 27 T cell receptor beta chains from one sample sequenced in a study of CD8 T cells in Susac syndrome. The RNA, about 0.45 to 1 ug, was put through reverse transcription using random hexamers. TCRdb reprocessed the immunoSEQ multiplex PCR reads via MiXCR and lists one record per CDR3 protein. The sample holds some 110,000 distinct CDR3 sequences; around 94% are singletons and the top ten take over 0.35%. Sequenced sample: CD8+ T cells from PBMCs. The receptors were sampled from a human donor with Susac syndrome.

The rearrangement joins TRBV7-9 to TRBJ2-2; D may be TRBD1 (5 bases). The CDR3 runs to 12 residues. Germline CDR1 reads SEHNR; CDR2 reads FQNEAQ (reference sequence). V dropped 8 bases and J dropped 11 bases, with 15 bases sitting between them. This CDR3 reads CASSRAAIELFF. DNA for the CDR3: TGTGCCAGCTCCAGGGCGGCGATTGAGCTGTTTTTT.

This clonotype appeared a single time. Germline and junction disagree at one end, which may indicate a read error. This sequence joins TRBV7-9 and TRBJ2-2, with 7 bases fitting TRBD1. The CDR3 extends over 14 amino acids. Germline loops: CDR1 SEHNR, CDR2 FQNEAQ (reference sequence). The CDR3 coding sequence is TGCCTGAGTGGACAGGTCTCGAACACCGGGGAGCTGTTTTTT. Encoded protein: CLSGQVSNTGELFF.

The chain is built from TRBV6-5 and TRBJ2-3; 7 positions match TRBD2. CDR1 is MNHEY, CDR2 SVGAGI, per germline. The CDR3 totals 15 residues. J lost 2 bases, V lost 6 bases, and 8 bases had no gene match. The CDR3 region has the DNA TGTGCCAGCAGAGTTCAGCGGGGTTACACAGATACGCAGTATTTT. It is translated as CASRVQRGYTDTQYF.

The chain carries TRBV9 and TRBJ2-7; D unclear. Germline CDR1 reads SGDLS; CDR2 reads YYNGEE. V shed 4 bases and J shed 6 bases, with 14 bases lying between them. This CDR3 spans 13 amino acids. This CDR3 is CASSPYTTGEQYF. DNA of the CDR3: TGTGCCAGCAGCCCATACACGACGGGCGAGCAGTACTTC.

This chain links TRBV5-6 with TRBJ2-4; no clear D. V dropped 3 bases and J dropped 9 bases, with 10 bases sitting between them. This CDR3 is built from 12 residues. Germline values: CDR1 SGHDT, CDR2 YYEEEE. This CDR3 is CASSYSESIQYF. For the CDR3, the DNA is TGTGCCAGCAGCTATTCGGAGAGCATTCAGTACTTC.

In nucleotides, the CDR3 is TGTGCCAGCAGCCAGGACAGGACTCGGGAAAAACTGTTTTTT. This sequence encodes CASSQDRTREKLFF. The J gene is TRBJ1-4, the V gene TRBV12-3 or TRBV12-4, with 7 bases matching TRBD1. The CDR3 runs 14 residues. V lost 6 bases, J lost 8 bases, and 9 bases stayed unmatched.

The V call is TRBV15, the J call TRBJ2-5; TRBD1 aligns across 12 bases. Trimming at V came to 8 bases and at J to 4 bases, leaving 5 bases not matched to a gene. CDR1 and CDR2 from the germline V gene are LNHNV and YYDKDF (reference sequence). The CDR3 is 14 amino acids. This CDR3 is CATAGTGGSETQYF. The DNA for the CDR3 is TGTGCCACCGCCGGGACAGGGGGCTCAGAGACCCAGTACTTC.

This rearrangement joins TRBV5-4 to TRBJ2-3; 7 positions match TRBD2. The CDR3 contains 14 residues. Per the germline V gene, CDR1 is SGHNT and CDR2 is YYREEE (reference sequence). The trim removed 3 bases at V and 3 bases at J, leaving 4 bases unmatched. CDR3 sequence (DNA): TGTGCCAGCAGCTCAGCGGGGTCAACAGATACGCAGTATTTT. Translation: CASSSAGSTDTQYF.

The genes are TRBV9 and TRBJ1-2, with D perhaps matching TRBD1 (5 bases). The germline V gene has CDR1 SGDLS and CDR2 YYNGEE. The CDR3 has 13 amino acids. Trimming took 0 bases from V and 7 from J, leaving 10 bases between them. CDR3 DNA: TGTGCCAGCAGCGTAGGCCAGGGCCCTGGCTACACCTTC. This translates into CASSVGQGPGYTF.

The chain combines TRBV13 with TRBJ2-7, with a weak D call TRBD1 (5 bases). The CDR3 contains 15 residues. V lost 5 bases and J lost 5, with 19 bases in between. Germline loops: CDR1 PRHDT, CDR2 FYEKMQ (reference sequence). The CDR3 protein is CASSPGHQPPDEQYF. As DNA, the CDR3 is TGTGCCAGCAGCCCTGGACACCAACCCCCAGACGAGCAGTACTTC.

The chain couples TRBV20-1 to TRBJ1-1; the D gene is possibly TRBD1 (6 bases). The CDR3 runs to 14 residues. Trimming cost V 1 base and J 2 bases, with 11 bases left between them. Germline V CDR1 and CDR2: DFQATT, SNEGSKA (reference sequence). In nucleotides, the CDR3 is TGCAGTGCTAGAGTTCCAGGGGAAAACACTGAAGCTTTCTTT. Its translation is CSARVPGENTEAFF.

The chain couples TRBV7-2 to TRBJ2-7; 8 bases match TRBD1. CDR3 size: 13 residues. Germline V gene data show CDR1 as SGHTA and CDR2 as FQGNSA. The ends lost 5 bases at V and 2 bases at J; junction bases unmatched: 2. The CDR3 region has the DNA TGTGCCAGCAGCAAGGGACAGGCCTACGAGCAGTACTTC. Translation: CASSKGQAYEQYF.

The chain uses TRBV11-2 and TRBJ2-7; no clear D. The CDR3 extends over 12 amino acids. Germline CDR1 and CDR2: SGHAT and FQNNGV. Between the trimmed V and J ends, which lost 0 bases and 2 bases, there was a span of 2 bases. CDR3 sequence: CASSLDAYEQYF. In DNA form, the CDR3 reads TGTGCCAGCAGCTTAGACGCCTACGAGCAGTACTTC.

The V and J genes are TRBV12-3 or TRBV12-4 and TRBJ2-4; D may be TRBD1 or TRBD2 (5 bases each). Trimming stripped 5 bases from V and 0 bases from J, with 11 bases between. The CDR3 extends over 15 amino acids. CDR3 loop: CASSTRDLAKNIQYF. CDR3 nucleotide sequence: TGTGCCAGCAGTACCCGGGACCTAGCCAAAAACATTCAGTACTTC.

V is TRBV7-6 and J is TRBJ2-3; 12 bases agree with TRBD2. There are 16 residues in the CDR3. The germline CDR1 and CDR2 sequences are SGHVS and FNYEAQ. Losses at the gene ends were 6 bases for V and 3 bases for J; bases not matched to a gene: 7. The CDR3 reads CASSSLLAGGTDTQYF. CDR3 DNA: TGTGCCAGCAGTTCCCTTCTAGCGGGGGGGACAGATACGCAGTATTTT.

V is TRBV20-1 and J is TRBJ2-1, with D maybe TRBD1 (5 bases). The germline V gene encodes CDR1 DFQATT and CDR2 SNEGSKA (reference sequence). This CDR3 has 15 amino acids. V lost 3 bases and J 0 bases, leaving 12 bases between the germline ends. The CDR3: CSASKGLGSYNEQFF. CDR3 nucleotide sequence: TGCAGTGCTAGTAAGGGGCTGGGCTCCTACAATGAGCAGTTCTTC.

This clonotype was counted once. The CDR3 is CASSLGGDIANYGYTF. The CDR3 coding sequence is TGTGCCAGCAGCTTAGGGGGGGACATAGCTAACTATGGCTACACCTTC. This chain links TRBV13 with TRBJ1-2, with D possibly being TRBD1 (6 bases). The CDR3 runs 16 residues. Per the germline V gene, CDR1 is PRHDT and CDR2 is FYEKMQ (reference sequence). With 0 bases removed from V and 0 bases from J, the gap between germline ends came to 11 bases.

The CDR3 DNA reads TGTGCCAGCATTGGAGACCAAGAGACCCAGTACTTC. Translated: CASIGDQETQYF. The V and J genes are TRBV6-1 and TRBJ2-5; unclear D gene. CDR3 length equals 12 residues. Trimming stripped 7 bases from V and 0 bases from J, with 6 bases between. The germline CDR1 and CDR2 sequences are MNHNS and SASEGT.

The chain couples TRBV4-3 to TRBJ1-6; 8 positions match TRBD1. This CDR3 has 18 residues. Germline V gives CDR1 LGHNA, CDR2 YSLEER. The junction had 9 bases not matched to a gene; V was cut back by 0 bases and J by 5 bases. The DNA for the CDR3 is TGCGCCAGCAGCCAAGATCGGTGGACAGGGACGGATAATTCACCCCTCCACTTT. It translates to CASSQDRWTGTDNSPLHF.

This clonotype came up once. The chain recombines TRBV20-1 with TRBJ2-2; D gene unclear. This CDR3 is built from 12 residues. V lost 0 bases to trimming and J lost 8 bases, with 7 bases between them. In germline, CDR1 is DFQATT, CDR2 SNEGSKA (reference sequence). CDR3 region: CSARDSVGELFF. CDR3 sequence (DNA): TGCAGTGCTAGAGATTCCGTAGGGGAGCTGTTTTTT.

The chain has TRBV15 and TRBJ2-2; maybe TRBD1 (7 bases). Germline V lookup: CDR1 LNHNV, CDR2 YYDKDF (reference sequence). V was trimmed by 5 bases and J by 4 bases, leaving 11 bases between them. The CDR3 is made up of 14 amino acids. The CDR3 sequence is CATSGTAGTGELFF. CDR3 in DNA: TGTGCCACCAGCGGGACAGCGGGCACCGGGGAGCTGTTTTTT.

This chain connects TRBV20-1 to TRBJ2-3; 9 bases fit TRBD2. This CDR3 is 15 amino acids long. Trimming at V came to 0 bases and at J to 5 bases, leaving 6 bases not matched to a gene. The germline CDR1 and CDR2 sequences are DFQATT and SNEGSKA (reference sequence). The CDR3 coding sequence is TGCAGTGCTAGAGATCCTAGCGGGATGGGAGATACGCAGTATTTT. As protein: CSARDPSGMGDTQYF.

The V gene is TRBV6-5, the J gene TRBJ2-5; D is possibly TRBD2 (7 bases). This CDR3 has 13 amino acids. Trimming pared 8 bases from V and 5 bases from J, leaving 15 bases between. Per germline, CDR1 MNHEY and CDR2 SVGAGI. CDR3 DNA: TGTGCCAGCCATTACGGGGGGCGGGAGACCCAGTACTTC. It codes for CASHYGGRETQYF.

The chain combines TRBV20-1 with TRBJ1-5, with D possibly TRBD1 on 5 matching bases. The V end was cut by 0 bases, the J end by 7 bases, with 10 bases between. Germline V gene lookup returns CDR1 DFQATT and CDR2 SNEGSKA (reference sequence). CDR3 length equals 13 residues. Here the CDR3 DNA reads TGCAGTGCTAGAGAAGGGGTAAGGCAGCCCCAGCATTTT. Translated, it gives CSAREGVRQPQHF.

The rearrangement uses TRBV12-3 or TRBV12-4 and TRBJ2-3; TRBD2 matches at 8 bases. The ends lost 6 bases at V and 2 bases at J; junction bases unmatched: 10. The CDR3 is made up of 16 amino acids. CDR3: CASSPDGGGITDTQYF. The CDR3 DNA reads as TGTGCCAGCAGCCCAGACGGGGGGGGTATCACAGATACGCAGTATTTT.

J is TRBJ2-1 and V is TRBV9; D tentatively fits TRBD1 or TRBD2 (6 bases each). V gave up 0 bases and J gave up 6 bases, with 10 bases separating them. CDR3 size: 14 residues. Per germline, CDR1 SGDLS and CDR2 YYNGEE. CDR3 bases: TGTGCCAGCAGCGTAGCTGGGGGGCTCAATGAGCAGTTCTTC. Its protein is CASSVAGGLNEQFF.

This chain uses TRBV20-1 with TRBJ2-5; 8 nucleotides line up with TRBD2. Trimming cost V 1 base and J 3 bases; bases outside gene matches: 7. This CDR3 comprises 15 residues. Germline values: CDR1 DFQATT, CDR2 SNEGSKA (reference sequence). The CDR3 coding sequence is TGCAGTGCTAGAGGGGTAGCGGGGAGGAAAGAGACCCAGTACTTC. This translates into CSARGVAGRKETQYF.